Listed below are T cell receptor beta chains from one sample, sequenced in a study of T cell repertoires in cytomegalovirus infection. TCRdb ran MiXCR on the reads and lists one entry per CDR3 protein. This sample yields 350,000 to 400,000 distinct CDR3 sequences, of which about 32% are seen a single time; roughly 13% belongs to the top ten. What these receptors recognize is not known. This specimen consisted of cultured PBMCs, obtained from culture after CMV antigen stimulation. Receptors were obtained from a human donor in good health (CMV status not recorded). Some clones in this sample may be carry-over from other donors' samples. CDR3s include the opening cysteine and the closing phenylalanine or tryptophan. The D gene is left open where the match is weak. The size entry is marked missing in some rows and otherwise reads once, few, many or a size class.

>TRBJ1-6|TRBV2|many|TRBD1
CASSESGQRNNSPLHF
TGTGCCAGCAGTGAATCGGGACAGAGGAATAATTCACCCCTCCACTTT
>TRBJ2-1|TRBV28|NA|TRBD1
CASSNPGQGVNEQFF
TGTGCCAGCAGTAATCCGGGACAGGGAGTAAATGAGCAGTTCTTC
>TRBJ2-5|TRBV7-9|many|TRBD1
CASSSTRTGDFQETQYF
TGTGCCAGCAGCTCAACCAGGACAGGGGACTTCCAAGAGACCCAGTACTTC
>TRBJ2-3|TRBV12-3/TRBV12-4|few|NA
CASSFGGITQYF
TGTGCCAGCAGTTTTGGAGGAATCACGCAGTATTTT
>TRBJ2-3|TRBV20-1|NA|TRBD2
CSARTSGTTSTDTQYF
TGCAGTGCTCGGACTAGCGGGACCACTAGCACAGATACGCAGTATTTT
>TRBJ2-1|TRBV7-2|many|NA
CASSLGRRDYEQFF
TGTGCCAGCAGCTTAGGCCGGCGGGACTATGAGCAGTTCTTC
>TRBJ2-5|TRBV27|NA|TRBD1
CASSDAGQGSETQYF
TGTGCCAGCAGTGACGCGGGACAGGGGTCCGAGACCCAGTACTTC
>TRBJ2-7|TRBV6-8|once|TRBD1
CASSGQGPYYEQYF
TGTGCCAGCAGCGGACAGGGGCCCTACTACGAGCAGTACTTC
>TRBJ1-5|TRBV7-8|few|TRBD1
CASSLPTIRDRDNQPQHF
TGTGCCAGCAGCTTACCCACTATCCGGGACAGGGACAATCAGCCCCAGCATTTT
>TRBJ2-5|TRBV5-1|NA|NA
CASSLAGAREETQYF
TGCGCCAGCAGCTTGGCCGGGGCCAGGGAAGAGACCCAGTACTTC
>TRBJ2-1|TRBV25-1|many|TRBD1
CATPGGRGYNEQFF
TGTGCCACCCCAGGGGGTAGAGGGTACAATGAGCAGTTCTTC
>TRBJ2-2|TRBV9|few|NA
CASSVAGPAGELFF
TGTGCCAGCAGCGTAGCTGGCCCAGCCGGGGAGCTGTTTTTT
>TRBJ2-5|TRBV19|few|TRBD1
CASTNGAGGGETQYF
TGTGCCAGTACCAATGGGGCAGGGGGCGGAGAGACCCAGTACTTC
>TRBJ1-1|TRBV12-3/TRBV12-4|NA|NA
CASSLQQRMNTEAFF
TGTGCCAGCAGTTTACAGCAGCGTATGAACACTGAAGCTTTCTTT
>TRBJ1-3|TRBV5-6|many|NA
CASSPKDRRLSGNTIYF
TGTGCCAGCAGCCCGAAGGACAGACGACTCTCGGGAAACACCATATATTTT
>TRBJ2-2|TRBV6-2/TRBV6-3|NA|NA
CASSYGHLNTGELFF
TGTGCCAGCAGTTATGGGCACCTCAACACCGGGGAGCTGTTTTTT
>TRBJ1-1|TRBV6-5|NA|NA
CASSSGTPSPNTEAFF
TGTGCCAGCAGTTCCGGGACCCCAAGCCCCAACACTGAAGCTTTCTTT
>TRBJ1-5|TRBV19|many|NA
CASSQLSSGGLGQPQHF
TGTGCCAGTAGTCAACTTAGTAGCGGGGGGCTGGGACAGCCCCAGCATTTT
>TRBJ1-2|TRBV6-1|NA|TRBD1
CASSDTGAFDGYTF
TGTGCCAGCAGTGATACAGGGGCGTTTGATGGCTACACCTTC
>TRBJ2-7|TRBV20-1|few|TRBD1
CSAGTGVHEQYF
TGCAGTGCTGGGACAGGGGTCCACGAGCAGTACTTC
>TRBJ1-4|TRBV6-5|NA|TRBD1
CASSYSTGQGNEKLFF
TGTGCCAGCAGTTACTCGACGGGACAGGGAAATGAAAAACTGTTTTTT
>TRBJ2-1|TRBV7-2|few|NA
CASSLSGALEWVINEQFF
TGTGCCAGCAGCTTATCAGGGGCCCTGGAGTGGGTAATCAATGAGCAGTTCTTC
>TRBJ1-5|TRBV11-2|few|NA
CASSLAGSSQPQHF
TGTGCCAGCAGCTTGGCCGGCAGCTCGCAGCCCCAGCATTTT
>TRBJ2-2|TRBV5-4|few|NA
CASSLASRPTGELFF
TGTGCCAGCAGCTTGGCCTCTAGACCCACCGGGGAGCTGTTTTTT
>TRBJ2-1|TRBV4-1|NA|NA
CASSQEGGGRTLWDEQFF
TGCGCCAGCAGCCAAGAGGGGGGTGGGAGGACTCTATGGGATGAGCAGTTCTTC
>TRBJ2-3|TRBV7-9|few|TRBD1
CASSWGTGYTDTQYF
TGTGCCAGCAGCTGGGGGACAGGTTACACAGATACGCAGTATTTT
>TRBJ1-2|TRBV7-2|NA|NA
CASSPGRGDGYTF
TGTGCCAGCAGCCCAGGCAGGGGAGATGGCTACACCTTC
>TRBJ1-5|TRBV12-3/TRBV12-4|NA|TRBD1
CASRVTGGSNQPQHF
TGTGCCAGCAGGGTAACAGGGGGTAGCAATCAGCCCCAGCATTTT
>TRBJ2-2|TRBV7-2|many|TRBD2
CASNDPGLAGVVGELFF
TGTGCCAGCAACGACCCCGGACTAGCGGGAGTTGTCGGGGAGCTGTTTTTT
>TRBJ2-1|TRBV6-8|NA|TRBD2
CASSSWTSGMGNEQFF
TGTGCCAGCAGTTCATGGACTAGCGGGATGGGGAATGAGCAGTTCTTC
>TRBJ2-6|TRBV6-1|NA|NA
CASSSQGTSGANVLTF
TGTGCCAGCAGCAGTCAGGGTACCTCTGGGGCCAACGTCCTGACTTTC
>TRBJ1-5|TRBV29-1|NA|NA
CSVGYGDQPQHF
TGCAGCGTTGGGTACGGAGATCAGCCCCAGCATTTT
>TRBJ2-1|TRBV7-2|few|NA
CASSLALASEQFF
TGTGCCAGCAGCTTAGCTCTAGCAAGTGAGCAGTTCTTC
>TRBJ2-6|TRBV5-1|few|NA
CASSLIGTSGANVLTF
TGCGCCAGCAGCTTGATCGGCACCTCTGGGGCCAACGTCCTGACTTTC
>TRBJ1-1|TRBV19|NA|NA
CASSIQGMGTEAFF
TGTGCCAGTAGTATCCAGGGAATGGGGACTGAAGCTTTCTTT
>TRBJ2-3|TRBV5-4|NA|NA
CASSIAGSRGTQYF
TGTGCCAGCAGTATAGCCGGGAGCCGTGGTACGCAGTATTTT
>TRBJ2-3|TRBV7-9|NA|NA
CASSFRVRGVPDTQYF
TGTGCCAGCAGCTTCAGAGTCAGGGGGGTTCCAGATACGCAGTATTTT
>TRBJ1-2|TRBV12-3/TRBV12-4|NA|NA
CASSLRQGRDSIGYTF
TGTGCCAGCAGTTTAAGGCAGGGGCGAGATTCAATTGGCTACACCTTC
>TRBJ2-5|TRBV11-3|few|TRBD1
CASSPGTGRARETQYF
TGTGCCAGCAGCCCCGGGACAGGGCGAGCTCGAGAGACCCAGTACTTC
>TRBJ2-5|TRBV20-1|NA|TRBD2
CSAPGLAEQETQYF
TGCAGTGCCCCGGGACTAGCGGAACAAGAGACCCAGTACTTC
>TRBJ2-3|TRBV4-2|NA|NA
CASSQELIGTDTQYF
TGTGCCAGCAGCCAAGAGCTTATTGGGACAGATACGCAGTATTTT
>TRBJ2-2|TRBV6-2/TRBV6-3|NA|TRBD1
CASSELGTGENTGELLF
TGTGCCAGCAGTGAGCTGGGGACAGGGGAGAACACCGGGGAGCTGCTTTTT